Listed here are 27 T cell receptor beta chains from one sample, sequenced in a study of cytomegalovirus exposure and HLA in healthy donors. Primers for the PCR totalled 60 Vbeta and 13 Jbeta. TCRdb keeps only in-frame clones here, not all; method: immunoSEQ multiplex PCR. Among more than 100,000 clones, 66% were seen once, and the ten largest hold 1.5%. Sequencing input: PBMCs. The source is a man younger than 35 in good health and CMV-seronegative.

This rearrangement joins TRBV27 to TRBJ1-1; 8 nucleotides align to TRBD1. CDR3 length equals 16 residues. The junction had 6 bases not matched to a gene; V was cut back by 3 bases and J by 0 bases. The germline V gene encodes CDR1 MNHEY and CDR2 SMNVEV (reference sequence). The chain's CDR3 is CASSFQRTGLNTEAFF. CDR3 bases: TGTGCCAGCAGTTTTCAAAGGACAGGGCTGAACACTGAAGCTTTCTTT.

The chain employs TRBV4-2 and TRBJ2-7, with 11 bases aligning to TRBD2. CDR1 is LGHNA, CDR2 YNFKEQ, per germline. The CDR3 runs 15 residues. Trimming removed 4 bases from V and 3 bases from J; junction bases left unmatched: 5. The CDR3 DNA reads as TGTGCCAGCAGCCCGGCTAGCGGGAGGTTCTACGAGCAGTACTTC. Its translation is CASSPASGRFYEQYF.

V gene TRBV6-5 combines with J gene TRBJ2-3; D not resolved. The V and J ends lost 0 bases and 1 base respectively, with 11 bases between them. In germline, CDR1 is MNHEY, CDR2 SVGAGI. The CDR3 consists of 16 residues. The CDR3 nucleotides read TGTGCCAGCAGTTACTCTATAAACTCACGCACAGATACGCAGTATTTT. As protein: CASSYSINSRTDTQYF.

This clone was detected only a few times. Here the CDR3 reads CASSQESGSGTANTGELFF. The CDR3 nucleotides read TGCGCCAGCAGCCAAGAGAGCGGGTCCGGGACCGCGAACACCGGGGAGCTGTTTTTT. The rearrangement links TRBV4-1 to TRBJ2-2, with D maybe TRBD2 (6 bases). CDR1 is MGHRA, CDR2 YSYEKL, per germline. The CDR3 covers 19 residues. V lost 0 bases and J lost 0, with 17 bases in between.

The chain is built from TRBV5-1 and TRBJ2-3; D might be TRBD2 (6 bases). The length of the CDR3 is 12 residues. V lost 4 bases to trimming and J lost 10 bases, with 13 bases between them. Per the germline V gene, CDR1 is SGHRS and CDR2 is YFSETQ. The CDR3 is CASSLSGEAQYF. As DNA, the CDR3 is TGCGCCAGCAGCCTATCGGGGGAGGCGCAGTATTTT.

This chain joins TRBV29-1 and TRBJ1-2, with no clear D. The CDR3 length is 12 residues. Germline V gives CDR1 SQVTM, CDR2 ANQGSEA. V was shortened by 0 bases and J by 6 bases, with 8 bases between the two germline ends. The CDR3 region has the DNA TGCAGCGTTGAAGATCCCGGGGATGGCTACACCTTC. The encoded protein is CSVEDPGDGYTF.

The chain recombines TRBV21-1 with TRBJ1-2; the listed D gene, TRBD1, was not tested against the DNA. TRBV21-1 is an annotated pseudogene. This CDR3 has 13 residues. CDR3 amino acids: CASRDETGGGYTF. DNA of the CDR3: TGTGCCAGCAGGGACGAGACAGGGGGCGGCTACACCTTC.

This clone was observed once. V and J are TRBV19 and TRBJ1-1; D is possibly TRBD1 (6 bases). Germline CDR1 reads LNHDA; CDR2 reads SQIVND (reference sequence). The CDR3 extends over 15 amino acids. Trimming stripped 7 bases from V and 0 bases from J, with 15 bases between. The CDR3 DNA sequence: TGTGCCAGTATGACAGGCGGCAACCTGAACACTGAAGCTTTCTTT. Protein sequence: CASMTGGNLNTEAFF. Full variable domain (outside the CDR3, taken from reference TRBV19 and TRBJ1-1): DGGITQSPKYLFRKEGQNVTLSCEQNLNHDAMYWYRQDPGQGLRLIYYSQIVNDFQKGDIAEGYSVSREKKESFPLTVTSAQKNPTAFYLCASMTGGNLNTEAFFGQGTRLTVV.

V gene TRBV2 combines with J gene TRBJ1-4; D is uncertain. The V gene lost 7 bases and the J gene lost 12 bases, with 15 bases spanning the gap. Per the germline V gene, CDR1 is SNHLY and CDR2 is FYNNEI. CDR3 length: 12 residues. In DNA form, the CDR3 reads TGTGCCAGCATTAACCGGGGTAGGGAACTGTTTTTT. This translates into CASINRGRELFF.

CDR3 loop: CASRGQGQPQHF. As DNA, the CDR3 is TGTGCCAGCAGGGGGCAGGGACAGCCCCAGCATTTT. The V call is TRBV6-5, the J call TRBJ1-5, with a tentative D call TRBD1 (5 bases). The CDR3 spans 12 residues. Trimming stripped 6 bases from V and 7 bases from J, with 10 bases between. Germline V CDR1 and CDR2: MNHEY, SVGAGI.

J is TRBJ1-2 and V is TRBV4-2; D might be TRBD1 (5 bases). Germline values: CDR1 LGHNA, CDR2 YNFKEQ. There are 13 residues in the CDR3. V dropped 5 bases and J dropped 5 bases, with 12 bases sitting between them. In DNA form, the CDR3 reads TGTGCCAGCAGCGAAGGGACTTCTTATGGCTACACCTTC. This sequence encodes CASSEGTSYGYTF.

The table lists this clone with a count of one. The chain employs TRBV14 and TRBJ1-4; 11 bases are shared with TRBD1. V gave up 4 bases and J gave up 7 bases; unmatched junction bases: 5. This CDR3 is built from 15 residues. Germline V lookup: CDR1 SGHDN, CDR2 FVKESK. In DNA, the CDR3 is TGTGCCAGCAGCCCGGACAGGGGGCGAGTTGAAAAACTGTTTTTT. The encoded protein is CASSPDRGRVEKLFF.

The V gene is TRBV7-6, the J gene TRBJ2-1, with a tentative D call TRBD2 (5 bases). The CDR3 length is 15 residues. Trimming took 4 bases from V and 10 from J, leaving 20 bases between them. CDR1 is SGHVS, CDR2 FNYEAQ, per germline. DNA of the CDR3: TGTGCCAGCAGCTACTCTCTCCGGGAAAAGCCCGAGCAGTTCTTC. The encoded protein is CASSYSLREKPEQFF. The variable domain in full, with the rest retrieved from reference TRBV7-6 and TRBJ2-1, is GAGVSQSPRYKVTKRGQDVALRCDPISGHVSLYWYRQALGQGPEFLTYFNYEAQQDKSGLPNDRFSAERPEGSISTLTIQRTEQRDSAMYRCASSYSLREKPEQFFGPGTRLTVL.

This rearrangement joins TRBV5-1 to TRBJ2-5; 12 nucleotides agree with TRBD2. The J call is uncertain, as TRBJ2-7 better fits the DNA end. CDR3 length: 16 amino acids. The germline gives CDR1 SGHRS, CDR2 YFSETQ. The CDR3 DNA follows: TGCGCCAGCAGCCCGACCGGACTAGCGGGGACCTACGAGCAGTACTTC. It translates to CASSPTGLAGTYEQYF.

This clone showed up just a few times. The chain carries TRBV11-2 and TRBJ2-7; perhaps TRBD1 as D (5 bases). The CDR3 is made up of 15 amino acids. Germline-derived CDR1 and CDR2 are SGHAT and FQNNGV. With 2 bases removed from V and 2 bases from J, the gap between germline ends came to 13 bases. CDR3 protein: CASSLRVAGTYEQYF. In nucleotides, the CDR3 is TGTGCCAGCAGCTTAAGAGTTGCAGGGACCTACGAGCAGTACTTC.

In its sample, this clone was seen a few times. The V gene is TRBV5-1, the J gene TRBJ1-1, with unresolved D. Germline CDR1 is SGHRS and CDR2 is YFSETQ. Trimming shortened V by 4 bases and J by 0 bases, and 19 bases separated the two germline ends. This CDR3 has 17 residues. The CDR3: CASSLGPGRPMNTEAFF. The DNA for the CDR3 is TGCGCCAGCAGCCTTGGGCCCGGGAGGCCAATGAACACTGAAGCTTTCTTT.

This CDR3 is CASSVEVRSTDTQYF. The CDR3 DNA is TGTGCCAGCAGCGTAGAGGTGAGGAGCACAGATACGCAGTATTTT. The chain couples TRBV9 to TRBJ2-3; D ambiguous. CDR3 length: 15 amino acids. CDR1 and CDR2 from the germline V gene are SGDLS and YYNGEE. Trimming removed 0 bases at V and 0 bases at J, with 8 bases between.

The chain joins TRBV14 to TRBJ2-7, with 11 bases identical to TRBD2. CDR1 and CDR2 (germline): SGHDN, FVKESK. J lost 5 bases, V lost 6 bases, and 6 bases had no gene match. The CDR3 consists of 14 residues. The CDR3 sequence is CASRTSGSVHEQYF. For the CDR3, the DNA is TGTGCCAGCAGAACTAGCGGGAGCGTTCACGAGCAGTACTTC.

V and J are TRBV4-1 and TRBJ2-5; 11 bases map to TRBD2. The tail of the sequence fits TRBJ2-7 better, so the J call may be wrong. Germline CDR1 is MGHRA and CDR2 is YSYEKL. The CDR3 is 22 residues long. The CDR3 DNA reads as TGCGCCAGCAGCCAAGACGGGCCTATAGCGGGGGGGCCATCGGCGCTTAATGCCGAGCAGTACTTC. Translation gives CASSQDGPIAGGPSALNAEQYF.

The CDR3, as DNA: TGTGCCAGCAGCTTCGGGGAGACCCAGTACTTC. It translates to CASSFGETQYF. The genes are TRBV7-8 and TRBJ2-5; D is unresolved. This CDR3 is built from 11 residues. The ends were cut back, 3 bases at V and 5 bases at J, with 4 bases in the middle. Germline CDR1 reads SGHVS; CDR2 reads FQNEAQ.

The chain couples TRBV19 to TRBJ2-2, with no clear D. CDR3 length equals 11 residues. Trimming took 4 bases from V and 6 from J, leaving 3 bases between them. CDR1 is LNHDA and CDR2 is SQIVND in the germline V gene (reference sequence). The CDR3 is CASSSAGELFF. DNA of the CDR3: TGTGCCAGTAGTAGCGCCGGGGAGCTGTTTTTT.

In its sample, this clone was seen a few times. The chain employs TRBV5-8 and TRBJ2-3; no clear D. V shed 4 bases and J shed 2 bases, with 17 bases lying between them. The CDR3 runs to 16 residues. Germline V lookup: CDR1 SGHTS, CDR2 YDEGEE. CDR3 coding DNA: TGTGCCAGCAGCCCTGCGAGACTGTGGAACACAGATACGCAGTATTTT. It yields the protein CASSPARLWNTDTQYF.

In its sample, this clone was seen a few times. The CDR3 bases are TGTGCCATCAGTGACAGAGGCCGAGGCTACACCTTC. Its translation: CAISDRGRGYTF. This chain joins TRBV10-3 and TRBJ1-2; D is unresolved. The CDR3 spans 12 residues. CDR1 is ENHRY and CDR2 is SYGVKD in the germline V gene. Trimming stripped 3 bases from V and 8 bases from J, with 10 bases between.

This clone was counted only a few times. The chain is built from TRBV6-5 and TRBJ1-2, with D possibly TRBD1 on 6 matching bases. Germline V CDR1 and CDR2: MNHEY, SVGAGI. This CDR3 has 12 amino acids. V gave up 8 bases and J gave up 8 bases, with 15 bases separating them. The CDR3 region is CASGGGTYGYTF. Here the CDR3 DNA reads TGTGCCAGCGGGGGGGGGACATACGGCTACACCTTC.

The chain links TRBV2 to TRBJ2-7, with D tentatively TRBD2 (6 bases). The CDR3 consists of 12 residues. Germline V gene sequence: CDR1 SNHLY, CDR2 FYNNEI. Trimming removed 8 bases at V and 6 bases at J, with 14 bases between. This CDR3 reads CASSSAGREQYF. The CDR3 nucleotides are TGTGCCAGCTCCTCGGCGGGACGCGAGCAGTACTTC. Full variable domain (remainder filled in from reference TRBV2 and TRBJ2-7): EPEVTQTPSHQVTQMGQEVILRCVPISNHLYFYWYRQILGQKVEFLVSFYNNEISEKSEIFDDQFSVERPDGSNFTLKIRSTKLEDSAMYFCASSSAGREQYFGPGTRLTVT.

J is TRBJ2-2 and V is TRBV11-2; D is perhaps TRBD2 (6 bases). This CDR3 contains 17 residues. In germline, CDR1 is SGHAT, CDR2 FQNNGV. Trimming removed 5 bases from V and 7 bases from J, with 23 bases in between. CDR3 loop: CASSLGDSIVRGGELFF. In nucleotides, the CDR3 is TGTGCCAGCAGCCTCGGGGACTCCATTGTGAGAGGCGGGGAGCTGTTTTTT.

Written as DNA, the CDR3 is TGTGCCAGCAGCTTATTAGGTCGGGGGAGGGCAGATACGCAGTATTTT. It yields the protein CASSLLGRGRADTQYF. This chain connects TRBV11-2 to TRBJ2-3; 7 bases are shared with TRBD2. Germline-derived CDR1 and CDR2 are SGHAT and FQNNGV. Trimming cost V 2 bases and J 4 bases; bases outside gene matches: 9. CDR3 length equals 16 residues.